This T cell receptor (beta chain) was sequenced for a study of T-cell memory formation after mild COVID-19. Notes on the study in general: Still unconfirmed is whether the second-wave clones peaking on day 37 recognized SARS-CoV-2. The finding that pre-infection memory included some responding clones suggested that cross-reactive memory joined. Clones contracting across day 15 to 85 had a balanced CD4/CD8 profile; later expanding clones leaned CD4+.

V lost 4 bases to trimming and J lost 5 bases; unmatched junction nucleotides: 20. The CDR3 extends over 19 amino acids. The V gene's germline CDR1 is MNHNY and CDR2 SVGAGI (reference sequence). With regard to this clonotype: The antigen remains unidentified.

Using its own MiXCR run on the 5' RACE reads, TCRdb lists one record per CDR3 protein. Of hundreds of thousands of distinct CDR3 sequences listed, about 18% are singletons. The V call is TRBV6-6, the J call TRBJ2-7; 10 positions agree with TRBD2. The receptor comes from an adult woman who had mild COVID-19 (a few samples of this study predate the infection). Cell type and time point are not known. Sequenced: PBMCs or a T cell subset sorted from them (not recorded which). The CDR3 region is CASSSLASGRSPFSNEQYF. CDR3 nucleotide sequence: TGTGCCAGCAGTTCCTTAGCTAGCGGGAGAAGTCCATTTTCTAACGAGCAGTACTTC.